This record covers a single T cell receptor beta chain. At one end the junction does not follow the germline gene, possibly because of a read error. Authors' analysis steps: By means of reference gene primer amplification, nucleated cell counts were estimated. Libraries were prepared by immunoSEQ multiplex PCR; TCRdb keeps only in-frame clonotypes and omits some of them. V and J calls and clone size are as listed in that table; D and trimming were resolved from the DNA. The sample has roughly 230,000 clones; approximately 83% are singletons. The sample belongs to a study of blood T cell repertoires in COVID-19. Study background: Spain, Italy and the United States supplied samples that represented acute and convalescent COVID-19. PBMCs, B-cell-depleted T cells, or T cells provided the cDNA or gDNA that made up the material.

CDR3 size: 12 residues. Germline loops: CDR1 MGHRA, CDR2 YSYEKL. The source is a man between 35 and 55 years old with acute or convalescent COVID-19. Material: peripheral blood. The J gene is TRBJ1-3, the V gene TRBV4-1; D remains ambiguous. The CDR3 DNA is TGCACCAGCAGCCCCCTTGGAAACACCATATATTTT. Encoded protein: CTSSPLGNTIYF.